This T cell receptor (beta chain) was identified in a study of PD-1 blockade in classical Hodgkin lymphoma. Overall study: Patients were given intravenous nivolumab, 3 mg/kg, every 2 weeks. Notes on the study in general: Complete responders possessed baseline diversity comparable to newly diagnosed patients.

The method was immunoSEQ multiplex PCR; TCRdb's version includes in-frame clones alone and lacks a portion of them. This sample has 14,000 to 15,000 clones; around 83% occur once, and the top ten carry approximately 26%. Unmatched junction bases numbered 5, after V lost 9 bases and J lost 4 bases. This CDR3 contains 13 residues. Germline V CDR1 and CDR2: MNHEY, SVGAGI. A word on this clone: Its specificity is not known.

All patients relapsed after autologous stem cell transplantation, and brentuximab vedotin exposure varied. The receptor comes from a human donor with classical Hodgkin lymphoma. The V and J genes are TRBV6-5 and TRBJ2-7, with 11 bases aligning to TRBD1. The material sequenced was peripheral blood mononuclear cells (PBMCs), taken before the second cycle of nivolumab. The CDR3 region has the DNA TGTGCCAGGGCGGACAGGGGGCTATACGAGCAGTACTTC. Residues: CARADRGLYEQYF.